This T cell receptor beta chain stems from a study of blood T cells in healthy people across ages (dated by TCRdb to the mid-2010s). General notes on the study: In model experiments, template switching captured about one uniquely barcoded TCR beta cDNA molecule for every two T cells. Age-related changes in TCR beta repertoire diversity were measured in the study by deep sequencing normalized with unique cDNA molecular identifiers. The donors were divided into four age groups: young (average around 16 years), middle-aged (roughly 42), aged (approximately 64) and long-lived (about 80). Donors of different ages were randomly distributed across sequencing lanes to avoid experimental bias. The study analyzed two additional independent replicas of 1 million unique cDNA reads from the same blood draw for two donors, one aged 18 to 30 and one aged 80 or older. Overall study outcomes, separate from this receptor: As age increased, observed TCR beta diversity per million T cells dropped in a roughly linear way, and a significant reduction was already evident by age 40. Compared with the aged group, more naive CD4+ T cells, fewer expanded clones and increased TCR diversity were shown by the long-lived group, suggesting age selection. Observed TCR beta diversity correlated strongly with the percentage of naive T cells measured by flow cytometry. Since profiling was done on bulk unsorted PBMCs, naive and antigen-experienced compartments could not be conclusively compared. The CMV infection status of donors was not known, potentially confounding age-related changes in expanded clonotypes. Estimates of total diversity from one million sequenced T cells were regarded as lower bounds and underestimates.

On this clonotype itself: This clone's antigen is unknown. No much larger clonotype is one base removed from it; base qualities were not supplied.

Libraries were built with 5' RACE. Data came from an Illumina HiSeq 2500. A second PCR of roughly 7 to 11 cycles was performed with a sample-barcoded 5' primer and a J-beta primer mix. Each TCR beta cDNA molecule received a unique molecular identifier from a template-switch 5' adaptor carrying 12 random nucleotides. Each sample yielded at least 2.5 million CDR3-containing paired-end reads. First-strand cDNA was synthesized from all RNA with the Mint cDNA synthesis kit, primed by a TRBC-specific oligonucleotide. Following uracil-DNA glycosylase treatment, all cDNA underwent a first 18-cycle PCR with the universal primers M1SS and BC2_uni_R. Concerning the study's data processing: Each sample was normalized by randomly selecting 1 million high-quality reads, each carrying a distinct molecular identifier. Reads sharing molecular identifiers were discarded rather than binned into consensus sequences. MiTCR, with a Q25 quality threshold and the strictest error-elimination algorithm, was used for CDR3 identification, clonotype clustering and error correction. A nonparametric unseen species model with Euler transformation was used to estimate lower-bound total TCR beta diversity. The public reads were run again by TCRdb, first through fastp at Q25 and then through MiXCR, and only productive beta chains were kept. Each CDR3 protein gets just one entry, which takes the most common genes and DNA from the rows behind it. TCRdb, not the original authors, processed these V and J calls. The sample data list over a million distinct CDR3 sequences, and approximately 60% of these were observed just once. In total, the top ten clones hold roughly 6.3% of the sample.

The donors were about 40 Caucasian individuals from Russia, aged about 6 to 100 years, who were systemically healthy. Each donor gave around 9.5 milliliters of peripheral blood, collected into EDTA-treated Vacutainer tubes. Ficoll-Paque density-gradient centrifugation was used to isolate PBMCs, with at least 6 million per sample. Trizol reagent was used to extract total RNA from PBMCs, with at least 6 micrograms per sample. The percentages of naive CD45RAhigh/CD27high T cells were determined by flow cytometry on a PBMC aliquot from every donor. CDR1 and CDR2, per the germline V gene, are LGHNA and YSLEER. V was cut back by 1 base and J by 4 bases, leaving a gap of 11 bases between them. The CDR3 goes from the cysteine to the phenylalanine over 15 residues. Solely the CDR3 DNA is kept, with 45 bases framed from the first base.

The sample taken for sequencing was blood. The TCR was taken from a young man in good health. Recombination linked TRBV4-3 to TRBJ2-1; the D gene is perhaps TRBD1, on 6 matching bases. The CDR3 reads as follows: CASSQVGGIYNEQFF. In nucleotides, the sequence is TGCGCCAGCAGCCAAGTAGGGGGAATATACAATGAGCAGTTCTTC.